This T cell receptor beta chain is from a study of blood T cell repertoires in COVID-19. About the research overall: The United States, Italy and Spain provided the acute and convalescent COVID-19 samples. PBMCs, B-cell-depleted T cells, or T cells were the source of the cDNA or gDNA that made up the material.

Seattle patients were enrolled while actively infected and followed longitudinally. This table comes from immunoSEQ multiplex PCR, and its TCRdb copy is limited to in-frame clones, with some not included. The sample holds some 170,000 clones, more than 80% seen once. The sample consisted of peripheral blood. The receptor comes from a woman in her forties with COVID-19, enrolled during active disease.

CDR3 in DNA: TGTGCCAGCAGCTTCTTTATGGGACAGGGGGCAGGTGGCTACACCTTC. Its translation is CASSFFMGQGAGGYTF. The chain links TRBV7-9 to TRBJ1-2, with 12 bases identical to TRBD1. This CDR3 region has 16 residues. The junction had 9 bases not matched to a gene; V was cut back by 3 bases and J by 7 bases. Germline CDR1 SEHNR, CDR2 FQNEAQ (reference sequence).